The clone carrying this T cell receptor beta chain was recorded a few times. The antigen is undetermined. The sample is drawn from a study of response to subunit inactivated influenza vaccine. The CDR3 contains 14 residues. V dropped 1 base and J dropped 8 bases, with 12 bases sitting between them. Germline lookup yields CDR1 LGHDT and CDR2 YNNKEL (reference sequence). Regarding the study as a whole: The study's authors posited that every seasonal influenza vaccination enlists few new T cells.

TCRdb processed the RT-PCR reads anew with MiXCR; each CDR3 protein has one entry. The sample lists about 700,000 distinct CDR3 sequences; approximately 15% were seen once. Source: PBMCs from blood, taken around two weeks before vaccination. The chain recombines TRBV3-1 with TRBJ2-1; D gene uncertain. The clonotype comes from a man aged 50 to 60 who received an inactivated influenza vaccine. The CDR3 loop is CASSQVGKAYEQFF. For the CDR3, the DNA is TGTGCCAGCAGCCAAGTGGGAAAAGCGTATGAGCAGTTCTTC.